This TCR beta chain stems from a study of blood T cell repertoires in COVID-19 (dated by TCRdb to about 2020). Study-level background: Collaborator samples came from the United States, Italy and Spain and covered acute and convalescent phases of COVID-19. Samples came from the ongoing ImmuneRACE study (first 160 participants) plus 1,254 subjects from 6 global collaborators. The material from the prospective study consisted of cDNA or gDNA derived from T cells, B-cell-depleted T cells, or PBMCs. The sample metadata nearly always contained a de-identified subject ID, COVID-19 status, age in years and sex. Deeply sampled blood TCRbeta repertoires from subjects exposed to, actively infected with, or recovered from COVID-19 were included in the dataset. HLA class I and class II types, where available, came from metadata supplied by the sample provider rather than from assay-based typing. The repertoires were released in a freely available public database intended as a resource for research on the immune response to SARS-CoV-2.

In regard to this clone: What this receptor recognizes is not known. Nothing much larger sits one base from this clone, and base qualities are not available.

V is trimmed back by 6 bases and J by 2 bases, and the junction contains 6 bases that no gene match accounts for. The CDR3 runs 15 residues from the cysteine to the phenylalanine. CDR3 DNA is the only sequence kept; it has 45 bases, read in frame from the first base. Taken from the germline V gene (reference sequence), the CDR1 and CDR2 loops are MNHEY and SMNVEV. Each collaborating institution followed its own protocols to collect whole blood in K2EDTA tubes. For TCRbeta analysis, collaborator samples were shipped as frozen whole blood, as isolated PBMCs, or as DNA extracted from either sample type. TCRbeta CDR3 regions were amplified from genomic DNA by means of the immunoSEQ Assay, a bias-controlled multiplex PCR. The study's own analysis went as follows. The number of nucleated cells in each sample was estimated from the amplification of reference gene primers within the assay. To quantify the absolute abundance of each unique TCRbeta CDR3 rearrangement, sequence reads were collapsed and filtered. Productive Simpson clonality was computed per sample as the square root of Simpson's diversity index over productive rearrangements. TCRdb carries this immuneACCESS record with in-frame sequences only. Its versions omit some clonotypes, under half of them owing to an unresolved V gene in the studies checked, with the rest unexplained. That table is the source of V, J and clone size, and D and trimming were worked out from the DNA. In all, the sample holds tens of thousands of clones, and around 91% of those were seen once. Approximately 8% of the sample is held by the ten biggest clonotypes.

Points the paper makes about the study in general: The quantity of clinical and demographic metadata differed by source and by participant and was supplied without curation.

Sequenced material: peripheral blood. The chain is assembled from TRBV27 and TRBJ2-3, with TRBD2 matching 9 junction bases. This clonotype was obtained from a human donor in a cohort sampled during active COVID-19. CDR3 protein: CASSERGANTDTQYF. The nucleotides are TGTGCCAGCAGCGAGCGGGGGGCCAACACAGATACGCAGTATTTT.